This T cell receptor beta chain was sequenced for a study of vaccination and CD4 T cells after COVID-19. Worth noting for this clonotype: Its target is unknown.

This sample's treatment: approximately nine-day PBMC culture with coronavirus spike peptide pools or control peptides (ViraFEST assay). Cultured CD4+ T cell DNA underwent sequencing with the Oncomine TCR Beta short-read assay. TCRdb called the PCR reads again in MiXCR, with one record for every CDR3 protein. The sample holds fewer than 15,000 distinct CDR3 sequences, approximately 80% seen once. This clonotype was obtained from a human donor who had recovered from COVID-19. The sequenced sample was CD4+ T cells from blood, cultured in vitro.

The CDR3 DNA reads TGTGCCAGTAGTATTCCGGGGAGCCCTATGAACACTGAAGCTTTCTTT. This codes for CASSIPGSPMNTEAFF. The chain recombines TRBV19 with TRBJ1-1; D call uncertain. V dropped 3 bases and J dropped 0 bases, with 14 bases sitting between them. This CDR3 is 16 amino acids long. Germline loops: CDR1 LNHDA, CDR2 SQIVND (reference sequence).